The clone carrying this TCR beta chain was observed a few times. Its antigen is undetermined. The data are from a study of response to subunit inactivated influenza vaccine. The study, taken as a whole, reports: Seasonal influenza vaccination, on each occasion, was suggested by the authors to recruit few new T cells.

CDR3 length: 14 amino acids. The V gene's germline CDR1 is SEHNR and CDR2 FQNEAQ (reference sequence). Trimming stripped 5 bases from V and 2 bases from J, with 9 bases between. Each CDR3 protein gets one entry after TCRdb re-called the RT-PCR reads with MiXCR. The sample holds approximately 200,000 distinct CDR3 sequences, under 15% seen once. The material was CD8+ T cells sorted from PBMCs, obtained approximately 5 days after vaccination. This receptor was taken from a man aged 45-65 years who received an inactivated influenza vaccine. The chain uses TRBV7-9 and TRBJ2-2; no reliable D call. CDR3 in DNA: TGTGCCAGCAGCCTCGACACAAACACCGGGGAGCTGTTTTTT. This translates into CASSLDTNTGELFF.